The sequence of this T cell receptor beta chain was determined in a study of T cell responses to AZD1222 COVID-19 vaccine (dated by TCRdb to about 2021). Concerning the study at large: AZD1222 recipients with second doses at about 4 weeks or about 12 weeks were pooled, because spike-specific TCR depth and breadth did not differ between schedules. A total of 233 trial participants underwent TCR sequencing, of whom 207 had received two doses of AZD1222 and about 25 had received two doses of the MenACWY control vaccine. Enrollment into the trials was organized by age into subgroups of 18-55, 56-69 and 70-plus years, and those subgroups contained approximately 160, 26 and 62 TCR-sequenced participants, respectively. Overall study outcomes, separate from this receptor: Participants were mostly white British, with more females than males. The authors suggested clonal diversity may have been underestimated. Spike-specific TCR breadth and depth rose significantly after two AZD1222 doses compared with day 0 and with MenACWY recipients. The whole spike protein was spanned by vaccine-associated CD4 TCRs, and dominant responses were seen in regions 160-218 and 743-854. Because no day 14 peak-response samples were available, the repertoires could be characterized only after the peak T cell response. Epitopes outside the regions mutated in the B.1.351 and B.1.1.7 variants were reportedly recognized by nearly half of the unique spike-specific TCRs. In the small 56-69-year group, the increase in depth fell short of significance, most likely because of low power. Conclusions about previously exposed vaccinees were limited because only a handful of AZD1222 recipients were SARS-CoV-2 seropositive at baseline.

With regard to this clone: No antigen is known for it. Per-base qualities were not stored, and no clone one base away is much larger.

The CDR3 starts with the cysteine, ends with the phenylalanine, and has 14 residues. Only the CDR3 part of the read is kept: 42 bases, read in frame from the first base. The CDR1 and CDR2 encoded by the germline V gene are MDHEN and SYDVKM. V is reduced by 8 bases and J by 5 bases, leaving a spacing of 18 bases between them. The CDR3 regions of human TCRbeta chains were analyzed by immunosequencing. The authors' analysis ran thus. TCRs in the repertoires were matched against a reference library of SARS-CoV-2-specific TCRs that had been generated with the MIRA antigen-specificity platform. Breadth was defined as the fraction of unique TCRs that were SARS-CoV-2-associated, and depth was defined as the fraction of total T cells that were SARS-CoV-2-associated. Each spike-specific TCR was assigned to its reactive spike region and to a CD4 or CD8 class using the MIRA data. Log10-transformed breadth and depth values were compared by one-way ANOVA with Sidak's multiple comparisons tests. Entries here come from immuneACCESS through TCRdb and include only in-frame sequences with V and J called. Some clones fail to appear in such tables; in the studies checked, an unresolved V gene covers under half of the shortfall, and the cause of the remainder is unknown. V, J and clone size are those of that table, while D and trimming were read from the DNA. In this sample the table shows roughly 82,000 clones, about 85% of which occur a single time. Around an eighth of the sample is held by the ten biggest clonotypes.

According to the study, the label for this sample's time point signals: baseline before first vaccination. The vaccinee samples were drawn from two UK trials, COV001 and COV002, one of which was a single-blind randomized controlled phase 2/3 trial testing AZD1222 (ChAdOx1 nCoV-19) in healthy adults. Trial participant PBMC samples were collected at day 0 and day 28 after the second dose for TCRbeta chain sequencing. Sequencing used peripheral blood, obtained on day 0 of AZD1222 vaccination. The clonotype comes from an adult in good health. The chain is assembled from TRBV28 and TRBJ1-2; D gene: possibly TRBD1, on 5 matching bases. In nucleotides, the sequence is TGTGCCAGCGCAGGAATTGGTGGGGGGTATGGCTACACCTTC. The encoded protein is CASAGIGGGYGYTF.